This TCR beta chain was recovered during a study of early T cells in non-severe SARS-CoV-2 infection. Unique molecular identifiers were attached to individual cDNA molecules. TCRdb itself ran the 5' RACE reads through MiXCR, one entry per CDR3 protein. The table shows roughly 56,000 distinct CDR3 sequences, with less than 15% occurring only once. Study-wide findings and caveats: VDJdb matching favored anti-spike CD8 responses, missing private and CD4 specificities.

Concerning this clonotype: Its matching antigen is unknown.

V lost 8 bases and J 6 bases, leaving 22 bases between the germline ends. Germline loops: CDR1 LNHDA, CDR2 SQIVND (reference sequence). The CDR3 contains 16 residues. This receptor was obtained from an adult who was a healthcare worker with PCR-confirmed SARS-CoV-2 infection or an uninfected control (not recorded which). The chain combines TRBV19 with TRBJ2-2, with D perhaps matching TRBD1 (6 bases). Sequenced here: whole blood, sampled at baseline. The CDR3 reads CASAIPLTGSPGELFF. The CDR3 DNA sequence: TGTGCCAGTGCAATTCCCCTGACAGGTTCCCCCGGGGAGCTGTTTTTT. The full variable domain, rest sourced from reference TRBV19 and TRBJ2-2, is DGGITQSPKYLFRKEGQNVTLSCEQNLNHDAMYWYRQDPGQGLRLIYYSQIVNDFQKGDIAEGYSVSREKKESFPLTVTSAQKNPTAFYLCASAIPLTGSPGELFFGEGSRLTVL.